This entry lists 2 T cell receptor beta chains sequenced from one sample in a study of cytomegalovirus exposure and HLA in healthy donors. PCR used 60 Vbeta primers and 13 Jbeta primers. Repertoires were generated with immunoSEQ multiplex PCR, while TCRdb's copy carries only in-frame clones and drops some. The sample includes 65,000 to 70,000 clones, 80% to 90% of them seen just once. The sample comprised PBMCs. Source of these receptors: a woman aged 30 to 39 in good health and CMV-seropositive.

The gene calls are TRBV19 and TRBJ2-1; 9 nucleotides line up with TRBD2. V lost 3 bases and J lost 4; bases outside the gene matches: 4. The CDR3 spans 15 residues. CDR1 and CDR2 from the germline V gene are LNHDA and SQIVND (reference sequence). The chain's CDR3 is CASSIGSGRYNEQFF. The CDR3 DNA follows: TGTGCCAGTAGTATTGGGAGCGGGAGGTACAATGAGCAGTTCTTC.

The V gene is TRBV2, the J gene TRBJ2-1; the D gene is possibly TRBD2 (5 bases). The CDR3 consists of 13 residues. Germline lookup yields CDR1 SNHLY and CDR2 FYNNEI. Deletions cut 6 bases from V and 12 bases from J, with 18 bases between. The CDR3 sequence: CASRPYYEGAQFF. The DNA of the CDR3 is TGTGCCAGCAGGCCTTATTATGAGGGAGCGCAGTTCTTC.